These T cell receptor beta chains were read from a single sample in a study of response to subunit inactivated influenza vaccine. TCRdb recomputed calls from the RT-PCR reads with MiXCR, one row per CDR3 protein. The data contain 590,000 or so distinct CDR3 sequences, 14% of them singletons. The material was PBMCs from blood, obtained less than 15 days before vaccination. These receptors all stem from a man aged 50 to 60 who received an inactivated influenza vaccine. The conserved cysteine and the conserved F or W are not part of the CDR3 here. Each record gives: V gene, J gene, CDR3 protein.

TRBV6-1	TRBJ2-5	ASRFRPDRETQY
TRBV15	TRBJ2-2	ATSSTGGGTGELF
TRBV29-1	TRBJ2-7	SVEEVRGSNEQY
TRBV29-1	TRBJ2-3	SVSSRTRSTDTQY
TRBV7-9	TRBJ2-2	ASWGGELF
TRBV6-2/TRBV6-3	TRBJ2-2	AGSSSFAGELF
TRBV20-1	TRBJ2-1	SEGSGRSSYNEQF
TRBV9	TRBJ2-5	ASSGRDNQETQY
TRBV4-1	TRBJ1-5	ASSRTGKGTQNNQPQH
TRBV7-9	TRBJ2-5	ASSSNRHRLQETQY
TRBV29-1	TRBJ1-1	SVLRQGMSNTEAF
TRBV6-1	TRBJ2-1	ASSEVTSGRYRYEQF
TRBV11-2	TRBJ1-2	ASSLPPGTGVYGYT
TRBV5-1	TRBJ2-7	ASSWTGGASYEQY
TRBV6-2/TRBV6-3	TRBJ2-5	ASSSWTGARETQY
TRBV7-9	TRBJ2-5	ASSPRLAGLETQY
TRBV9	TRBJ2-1	ASSVEGSRWNEQF
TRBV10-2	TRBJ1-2	ASSEDIPGYGYT
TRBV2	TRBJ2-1	ASSYSVEQF
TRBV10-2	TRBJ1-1	ASSDVRGVGTEAF
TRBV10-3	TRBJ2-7	AISESRYEQY
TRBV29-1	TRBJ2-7	SVVWTSGVNEQY
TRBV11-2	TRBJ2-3	ASSLLPGSDTQY
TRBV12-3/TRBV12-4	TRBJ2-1	ASSSRAGERNEQF
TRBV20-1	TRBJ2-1	SAERTSDEQF
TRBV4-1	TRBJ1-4	ASSPWASSNEKLF